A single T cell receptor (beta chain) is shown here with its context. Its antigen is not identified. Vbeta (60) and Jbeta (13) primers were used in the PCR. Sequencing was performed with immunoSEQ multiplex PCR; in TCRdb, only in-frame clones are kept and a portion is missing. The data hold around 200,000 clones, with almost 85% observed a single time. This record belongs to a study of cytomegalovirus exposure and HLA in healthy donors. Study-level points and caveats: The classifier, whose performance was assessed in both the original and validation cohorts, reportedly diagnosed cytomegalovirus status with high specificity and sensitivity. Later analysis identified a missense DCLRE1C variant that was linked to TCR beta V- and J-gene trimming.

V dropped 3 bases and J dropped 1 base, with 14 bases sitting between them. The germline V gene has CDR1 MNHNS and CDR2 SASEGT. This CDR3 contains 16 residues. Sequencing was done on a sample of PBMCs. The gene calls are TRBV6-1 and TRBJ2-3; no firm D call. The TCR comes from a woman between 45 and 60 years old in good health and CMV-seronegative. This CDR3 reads CASSESVGRRTDTQYF. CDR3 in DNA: TGTGCCAGCAGTGAGTCTGTCGGCAGGCGCACAGATACGCAGTATTTT.